These 30 T cell receptor beta chains were sequenced from one sample in a study of blood T cell repertoires in COVID-19. Measured with immunoSEQ multiplex PCR; TCRdb has only the in-frame clones, and not every one. This sample has 88,000 or so clones, with around 88% found just once. The source material was peripheral blood. These receptors originate from a man between 60 and 75 years old with acute or convalescent COVID-19.

J is TRBJ1-6 and V is TRBV12-3 or TRBV12-4, with D uncertain. V was trimmed by 6 bases and J by 7 bases, leaving 10 bases between them. The CDR3 covers 13 residues. CDR3 coding DNA: TGTGCCAGCAGACGAGGAACGAATTCACCCCTCCACTTT. Residues: CASRRGTNSPLHF.

This chain joins TRBV6-2 or TRBV6-3 and TRBJ2-3; tentative D call: TRBD2 (6 bases). V lost 6 bases and J lost 2, with 9 bases in between. Germline CDR1 is MNHEY and CDR2 is SVGEGT. CDR3 length: 13 residues. CDR3 sequence: CASSRDSTDTQYF. The CDR3 DNA is TGTGCCAGCAGCAGGGACTCCACAGATACGCAGTATTTT.

This sequence joins TRBV7-8 and TRBJ2-7, with 12 bases lining up with TRBD2. The CDR3 spans 16 residues. V trimming: 4 bases; J trimming: 4 bases; junction bases outside the gene matches: 8. Germline assignment: CDR1 SGHVS and CDR2 FQNEAQ. The CDR3 DNA reads as TGTGCCAGCAGCTCCAGAACTAGCGGGGGGAAATACGAGCAGTACTTC. Its translation: CASSSRTSGGKYEQYF.

This chain joins TRBV30 and TRBJ2-3; 14 bases fit TRBD2. Per germline, CDR1 GTSNPN and CDR2 SVGIG (reference sequence). The CDR3 sequence is 14 residues long. V trimming: 8 bases; J trimming: 10 bases; junction bases outside the gene matches: 11. DNA for the CDR3: TGTGCCGGACGGACTAGCGGGGGGTTCAGTGCGCAGTATTTT. Encoded protein: CAGRTSGGFSAQYF.

This chain links TRBV5-1 with TRBJ2-7; D is possibly TRBD1 (5 bases). Germline lookup yields CDR1 SGHRS and CDR2 YFSETQ. The CDR3 runs 13 residues. With 5 bases removed from V and 3 bases from J, the gap between germline ends came to 12 bases. The CDR3 is CASSRTQGYEQYF. The CDR3 DNA reads as TGCGCCAGCAGTCGGACCCAGGGCTACGAGCAGTACTTC.

This clone was recorded once. The chain employs TRBV5-1 and TRBJ2-1; D perhaps matches TRBD1 (6 bases). V lost 4 bases to trimming and J lost 6 bases, with 17 bases between them. The CDR3 extends over 15 amino acids. The germline CDR1 and CDR2 sequences are SGHRS and YFSETQ. DNA for the CDR3: TGCGCCAGCAGCACCACAGGGAGCATCTCCAATGAGCAGTTCTTC. Residues: CASSTTGSISNEQFF.

The chain uses TRBV19 and TRBJ2-5; the D gene is possibly TRBD2 (5 bases). The CDR3 spans 13 residues. Germline CDR1 LNHDA, CDR2 SQIVND (reference sequence). V lost 1 base and J 7 bases, leaving 10 bases between the germline ends. The CDR3 reads CASSIVSVGTQYF. The CDR3 region has the DNA TGTGCCAGTAGTATAGTTAGCGTTGGGACCCAGTACTTC.

The CDR3 DNA reads as TGTGCCAGCAGTTACTATTTCGGGGCTGGAAACACCATATATTTT. Encoded protein: CASSYYFGAGNTIYF. The chain couples TRBV6-2 or TRBV6-3 to TRBJ1-3; D not certain. Germline CDR1 is MNHEY and CDR2 is SVGEGT. V was pared by 1 base and J by 2 bases, with 9 bases between. The CDR3 covers 15 residues.

This clone was seen a few times. The chain is built from TRBV3-1 (or the pseudogene TRBV3-2) and TRBJ1-4, with D hard to call. Trimming pared 5 bases from V and 2 bases from J, leaving 3 bases between. This CDR3 region has 12 residues. Germline CDR1 and CDR2: LGHDT and YNNKEL (reference sequence). DNA of the CDR3: TGTGCCAGCAGCGAGACTAATGAAAAACTGTTTTTT. Translating it yields CASSETNEKLFF.

The chain couples TRBV19 to TRBJ2-1; TRBD2 matches 12 bases. This CDR3 is 14 amino acids long. Germline loops: CDR1 LNHDA, CDR2 SQIVND (reference sequence). Unmatched junction bases numbered 6, after V lost 7 bases and J lost 8 bases. The CDR3 here is CASTPGLAGYEQFF. DNA of the CDR3: TGTGCCAGTACTCCGGGACTAGCGGGTTATGAGCAGTTCTTC.

The chain carries TRBV25-1 and TRBJ1-5, with a tentative D call TRBD1 (6 bases). Germline assignment: CDR1 MGHDK and CDR2 SYGVNS. The V gene lost 7 bases and the J gene lost 3 bases, with 10 bases spanning the gap. The CDR3 contains 13 residues. CDR3 coding DNA: TGTGCCAGCAAAGGACAGAACAATCAGCCCCAGCATTTT. Translated, it gives CASKGQNNQPQHF.

The V call is TRBV3-1 (or the pseudogene TRBV3-2), the J call TRBJ2-5; the match to TRBD2 covers 16 bases. V lost 0 bases and J lost 0; bases outside the gene matches: 4. The CDR3 runs 19 residues. Germline V gene lookup returns CDR1 LGHDT and CDR2 YNNKEL (reference sequence). As DNA, the CDR3 is TGTGCCAGCAGCCAAGACTTCGGGACTAGCGGGGGGGACCAAGAGACCCAGTACTTC. The encoded protein is CASSQDFGTSGGDQETQYF.

This sequence joins TRBV9 and TRBJ2-1, with 12 positions matching TRBD2. The germline V gene has CDR1 SGDLS and CDR2 YYNGEE. CDR3 size: 18 residues. J lost 0 bases, V lost 0 bases, and 4 bases had no gene match. The CDR3 DNA is TGTGCCAGCAGCGTAGGTCTAGCGGGAGGGAGCTCCTACAATGAGCAGTTCTTC. This codes for CASSVGLAGGSSYNEQFF.

This clone was recorded only once. The rearrangement uses TRBV18 and TRBJ2-2; 7 bases fit TRBD2. J gave up 0 bases and V 3 bases, and 4 bases lay outside the gene matches. Germline V gene sequence: CDR1 KGHSH, CDR2 LQKENI. CDR3 size: 16 residues. CDR3 DNA: TGTGCCAGCTCACCGCGAGGGAGGGCGAACACCGGGGAGCTGTTTTTT. It is translated as CASSPRGRANTGELFF.

The chain joins TRBV5-1 to TRBJ2-3; D is unresolved. Germline assignment: CDR1 SGHRS and CDR2 YFSETQ. The length of the CDR3 is 16 residues. Trimming left V 0 bases short and J 0 bases short, with 11 bases between. The CDR3: CASSLEPLRSTDTQYF. In DNA, the CDR3 is TGCGCCAGCAGCTTGGAGCCGTTACGCAGCACAGATACGCAGTATTTT.

The chain has TRBV3-1 (or the pseudogene TRBV3-2) and TRBJ2-1; possibly TRBD2 for D (5 bases). CDR3 length: 16 amino acids. Trimming shortened V by 1 base and J by 6 bases, and 16 bases separated the two germline ends. The germline V gene encodes CDR1 LGHDT and CDR2 YNNKEL (reference sequence). For the CDR3, the DNA is TGTGCCAGCAGCCAAGGGTTCGCTAGCCCATTCAATGAGCAGTTCTTC. Translated, it gives CASSQGFASPFNEQFF.

V gene TRBV30 combines with J gene TRBJ2-7; a weak D match, TRBD1 (5 bases). CDR1 is GTSNPN and CDR2 is SVGIG in the germline V gene (reference sequence). This CDR3 has 11 amino acids. Trimming stripped 2 bases from V and 6 bases from J, with 8 bases between. The DNA of the CDR3 is TGTGCCTGGAGTTCTGGGGCCGAGCAGTACTTC. This sequence encodes CAWSSGAEQYF.

This clone was recorded once. Different DNA sequences within this sample yield the same CDR3. This rearrangement joins TRBV19 to TRBJ1-1; TRBD1 matches 8 bases. The CDR3 has 14 amino acids. Germline lookup yields CDR1 LNHDA and CDR2 SQIVND (reference sequence). V gave up 6 bases and J gave up 1 base; unmatched junction bases: 4. This CDR3 reads CASSGQGGNTEAFF. As DNA, the CDR3 is TGTGCCAGTAGCGGACAGGGAGGGAACACTGAAGCTTTCTTT.

This chain links TRBV5-1 with TRBJ1-1; 9 bases line up with TRBD1. After removal of 4 bases from V and 2 bases from J, the junction contained 6 bases not matched to a gene. CDR1 and CDR2 (germline): SGHRS, YFSETQ. The CDR3 runs to 15 residues. CDR3 sequence (DNA): TGCGCCAGCAGCCCGCCGGGACAGGGAAACACTGAAGCTTTCTTT. This encodes CASSPPGQGNTEAFF.

V gene TRBV7-9 combines with J gene TRBJ1-4; 7 bases match TRBD1. The CDR3 totals 14 residues. Per the germline V gene, CDR1 is SEHNR and CDR2 is FQNEAQ (reference sequence). The junction had 2 bases not matched to a gene; V was cut back by 3 bases and J by 4 bases. The CDR3 DNA follows: TGTGCCAGCAGCTTTGGACAGGTTAATGAAAAACTGTTTTTT. It codes for CASSFGQVNEKLFF. Using reference TRBV7-9 and TRBJ1-4 for the parts outside the CDR3, the full variable domain is DTGVSQNPRHKITKRGQNVTFRCDPISEHNRLYWYRQTLGQGPEFLTYFQNEAQLEKSRLLSDRFSAERPKGSFSTLEIQRTEQGDSAMYLCASSFGQVNEKLFFGSGTQLSVL.

The chain has TRBV2 and TRBJ2-4, with 7 bases lining up with TRBD1. Germline V lookup: CDR1 SNHLY, CDR2 FYNNEI. The CDR3 runs 13 residues. Germline trimming cut 2 bases from V and 9 bases from J; bases unmatched to any gene: 4. In DNA, the CDR3 is TGTGCCAGCAGTGAACAGGGGGTTGGCATTCAGTACTTC. Amino acid sequence: CASSEQGVGIQYF.

This rearrangement joins TRBV29-1 to TRBJ1-1; 9 bases are a match to TRBD1. J lost 4 bases, V lost 6 bases, and 9 bases had no gene match. The germline CDR1 and CDR2 sequences are SQVTM and ANQGSEA. The CDR3 totals 14 residues. The CDR3 is CSVGNRGPGTEAFF. The CDR3 DNA is TGCAGCGTAGGGAACAGGGGGCCGGGCACTGAAGCTTTCTTT.

The table lists this clone with a few counts. This rearrangement joins TRBV3-1 (or the pseudogene TRBV3-2) to TRBJ1-1; no firm D call. Germline V gene data show CDR1 as LGHDT and CDR2 as YNNKEL (reference sequence). Deletions cut 5 bases from V and 2 bases from J, with 24 bases between. The CDR3 totals 18 residues. CDR3 loop: CASSYMSGPTLSNTEAFF. DNA of the CDR3: TGTGCCAGCAGCTATATGTCTGGCCCGACACTTTCAAACACTGAAGCTTTCTTT.

The chain uses TRBV3-1 (or the pseudogene TRBV3-2) and TRBJ2-3; 10 nucleotides line up with TRBD2. The ends lost 4 bases at V and 7 bases at J; junction bases unmatched: 11. CDR1 is LGHDT, CDR2 YNNKEL, per germline (reference sequence). The CDR3 is made up of 16 amino acids. The CDR3 here is CASSRDFSGGLYTQYF. The CDR3 coding sequence is TGTGCCAGCAGCCGCGACTTTAGCGGGGGGTTATATACGCAGTATTTT.

This clone has just one count. CDR3 sequence (DNA): TGTGCCAGCAGGCGGGACAGGGGAAATGAGCAGTTCTTC. It codes for CASRRDRGNEQFF. This sequence joins TRBV27 and TRBJ2-1; 10 bases are a match to TRBD1. V shed 6 bases and J 7 bases; nucleotides not matched to a gene: 3. Germline CDR1 reads MNHEY; CDR2 reads SMNVEV (reference sequence). The CDR3 spans 13 residues.

V gene TRBV19 combines with J gene TRBJ1-6; the D is unclear. The CDR3 spans 15 residues. CDR1 and CDR2 from the germline V gene are LNHDA and SQIVND (reference sequence). The V and J ends lost 0 bases and 14 bases respectively, with 17 bases between them. In DNA, the CDR3 is TGTGCCAGTAGTATAGATTTTGGCGGCCGTGCCACCCTCCACTTT. Translation: CASSIDFGGRATLHF.

J is TRBJ1-1 and V is TRBV9; maybe TRBD1 (6 bases). From germline, CDR1 is SGDLS and CDR2 YYNGEE. V shed 0 bases and J shed 4 bases, with 16 bases lying between them. This CDR3 is built from 16 residues. CDR3 sequence: CASSVGARRGVTEAFF. In DNA form, the CDR3 reads TGTGCCAGCAGCGTAGGGGCCCGCAGGGGCGTCACTGAAGCTTTCTTT.

The chain employs TRBV7-2 and TRBJ2-5, with D unresolved. Trimming cost V 5 bases and J 2 bases, with 6 bases left between them. CDR3 length equals 12 residues. From germline, CDR1 is SGHTA and CDR2 FQGNSA. The CDR3 DNA is TGTGCCAGCAGCGGCCATCAAGAGACCCAGTACTTC. It encodes CASSGHQETQYF.

V usage is TRBV7-2 and J usage is TRBJ1-1; D unresolved. The V end lost 7 bases, the J end lost 5 bases, and 14 bases lay between the germline ends. Per the germline V gene, CDR1 is SGHTA and CDR2 is FQGNSA. The CDR3 covers 13 residues. CDR3 amino acids: CASTRGVGTEAFF. The CDR3 coding sequence is TGTGCCAGCACTCGCGGGGTGGGGACTGAAGCTTTCTTT.

The chain links TRBV19 to TRBJ2-7, with TRBD2 as a possible D gene (6 bases). Germline lookup yields CDR1 LNHDA and CDR2 SQIVND (reference sequence). CDR3 size: 16 residues. V lost 3 bases, J lost 1 base, and 16 bases lay in between. The CDR3 DNA reads as TGTGCCAGTAGTATTGTCCCGGCTGGGGGGTCCTACGAGCAGTACTTC. Its protein is CASSIVPAGGSYEQYF.